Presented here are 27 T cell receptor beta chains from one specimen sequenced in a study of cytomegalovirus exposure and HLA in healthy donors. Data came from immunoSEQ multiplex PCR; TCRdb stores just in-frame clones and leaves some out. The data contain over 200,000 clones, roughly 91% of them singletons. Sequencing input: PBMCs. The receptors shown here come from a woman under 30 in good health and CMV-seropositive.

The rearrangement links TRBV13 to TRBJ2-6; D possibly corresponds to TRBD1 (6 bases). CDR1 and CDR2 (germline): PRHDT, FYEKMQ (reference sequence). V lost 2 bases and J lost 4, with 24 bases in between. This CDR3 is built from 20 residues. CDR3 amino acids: CASSLRVLRQGPLGANVLTF. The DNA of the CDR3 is TGTGCCAGCAGCTTAAGAGTTTTAAGGCAGGGGCCTCTGGGGGCCAACGTCCTGACTTTC.

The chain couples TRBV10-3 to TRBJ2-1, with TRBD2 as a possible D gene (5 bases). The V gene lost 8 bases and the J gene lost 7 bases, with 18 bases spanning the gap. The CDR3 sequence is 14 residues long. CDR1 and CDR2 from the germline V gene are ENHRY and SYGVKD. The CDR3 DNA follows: TGTGCCATCCACCCTATAGGACTCCCGAATGAGCAGTTCTTC. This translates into CAIHPIGLPNEQFF.

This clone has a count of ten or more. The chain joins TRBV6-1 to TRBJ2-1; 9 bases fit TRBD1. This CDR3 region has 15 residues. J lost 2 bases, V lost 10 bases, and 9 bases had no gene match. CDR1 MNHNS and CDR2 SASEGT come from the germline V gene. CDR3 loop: CATFVGQGPYNEQFF. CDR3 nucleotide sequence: TGTGCCACCTTTGTCGGACAGGGGCCCTACAATGAGCAGTTCTTC.

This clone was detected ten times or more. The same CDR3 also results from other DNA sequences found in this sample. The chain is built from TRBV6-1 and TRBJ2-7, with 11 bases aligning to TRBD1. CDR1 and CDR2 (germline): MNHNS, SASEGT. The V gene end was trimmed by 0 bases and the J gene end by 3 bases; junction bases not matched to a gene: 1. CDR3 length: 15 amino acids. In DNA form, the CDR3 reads TGTGCCAGCAGTGAAGCCGGGACAGGGGGCTACGAGCAGTACTTC. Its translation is CASSEAGTGGYEQYF.

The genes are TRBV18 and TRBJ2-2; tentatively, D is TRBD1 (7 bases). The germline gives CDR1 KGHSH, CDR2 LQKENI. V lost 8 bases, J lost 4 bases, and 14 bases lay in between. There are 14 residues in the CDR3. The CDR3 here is CASTGQEGTGELFF. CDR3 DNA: TGTGCCAGCACCGGACAGGAGGGCACCGGGGAGCTGTTTTTT.

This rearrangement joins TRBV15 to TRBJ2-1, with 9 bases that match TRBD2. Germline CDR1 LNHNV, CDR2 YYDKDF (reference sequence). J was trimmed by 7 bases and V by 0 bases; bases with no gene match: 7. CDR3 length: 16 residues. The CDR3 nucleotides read TGTGCCACCAGCAGAGATAGGGCGGGAGGGCCGAATGAGCAGTTCTTC. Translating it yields CATSRDRAGGPNEQFF.

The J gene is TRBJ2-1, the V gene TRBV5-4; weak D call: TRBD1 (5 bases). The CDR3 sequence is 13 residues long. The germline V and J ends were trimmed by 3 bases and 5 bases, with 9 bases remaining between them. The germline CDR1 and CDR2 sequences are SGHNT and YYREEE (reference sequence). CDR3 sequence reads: CASSSTVNNEQFF. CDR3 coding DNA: TGTGCCAGCAGCTCGACAGTAAACAATGAGCAGTTCTTC.

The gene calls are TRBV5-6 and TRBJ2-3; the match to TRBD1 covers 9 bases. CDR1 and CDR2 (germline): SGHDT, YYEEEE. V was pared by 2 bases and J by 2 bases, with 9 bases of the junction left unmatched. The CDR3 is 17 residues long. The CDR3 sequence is CASSFPGQGSTTDTQYF. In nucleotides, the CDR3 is TGTGCCAGCAGCTTCCCCGGACAGGGGTCCACCACAGATACGCAGTATTTT.

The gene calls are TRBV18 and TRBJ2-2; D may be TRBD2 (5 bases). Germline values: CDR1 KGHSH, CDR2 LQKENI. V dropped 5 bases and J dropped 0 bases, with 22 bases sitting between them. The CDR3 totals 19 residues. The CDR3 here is CASSSRTGSGRANTGELFF. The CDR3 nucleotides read TGTGCCAGCTCATCAAGAACGGGGAGTGGCAGAGCGAACACCGGGGAGCTGTTTTTT.

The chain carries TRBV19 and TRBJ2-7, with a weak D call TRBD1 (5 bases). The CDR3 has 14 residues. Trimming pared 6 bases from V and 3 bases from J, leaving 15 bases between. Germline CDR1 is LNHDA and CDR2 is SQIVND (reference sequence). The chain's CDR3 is CASSPGHRDYEQYF. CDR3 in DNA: TGTGCCAGTAGCCCAGGGCACAGAGACTACGAGCAGTACTTC.

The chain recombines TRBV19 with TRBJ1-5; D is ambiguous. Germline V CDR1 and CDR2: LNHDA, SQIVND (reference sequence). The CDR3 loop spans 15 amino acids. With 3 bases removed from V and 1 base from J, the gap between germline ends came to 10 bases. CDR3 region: CASSIAGVSNQPQHF. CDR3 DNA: TGTGCCAGTAGTATCGCCGGGGTCAGCAATCAGCCCCAGCATTTT.

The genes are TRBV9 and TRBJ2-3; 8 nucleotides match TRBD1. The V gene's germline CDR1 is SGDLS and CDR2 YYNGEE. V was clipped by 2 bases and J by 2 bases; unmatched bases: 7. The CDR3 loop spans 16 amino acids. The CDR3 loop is CASSVPGGYDTDTQYF. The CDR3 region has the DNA TGTGCCAGCAGCGTTCCAGGGGGCTACGACACAGATACGCAGTATTTT.

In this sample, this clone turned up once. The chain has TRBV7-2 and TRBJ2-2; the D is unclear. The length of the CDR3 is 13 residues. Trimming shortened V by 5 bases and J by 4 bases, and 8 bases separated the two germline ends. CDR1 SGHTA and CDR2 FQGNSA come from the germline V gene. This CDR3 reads CASSVRVTGELFF. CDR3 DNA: TGTGCCAGCAGCGTAAGAGTCACCGGGGAGCTGTTTTTT.

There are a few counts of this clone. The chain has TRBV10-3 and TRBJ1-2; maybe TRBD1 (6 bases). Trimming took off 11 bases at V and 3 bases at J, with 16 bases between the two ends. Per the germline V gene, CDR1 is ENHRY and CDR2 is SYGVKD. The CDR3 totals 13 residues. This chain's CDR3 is CAAARGADYGYTF. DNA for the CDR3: TGTGCCGCGGCCAGGGGCGCGGACTATGGCTACACCTTC.

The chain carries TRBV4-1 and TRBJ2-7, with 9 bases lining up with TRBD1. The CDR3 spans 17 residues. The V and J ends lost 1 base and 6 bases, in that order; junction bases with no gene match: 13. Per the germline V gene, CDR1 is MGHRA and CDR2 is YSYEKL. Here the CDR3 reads CASSQGGWGTGSTEQYF. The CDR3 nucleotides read TGCGCCAGCAGCCAAGGTGGGTGGGGGACAGGGTCCACCGAGCAGTACTTC.

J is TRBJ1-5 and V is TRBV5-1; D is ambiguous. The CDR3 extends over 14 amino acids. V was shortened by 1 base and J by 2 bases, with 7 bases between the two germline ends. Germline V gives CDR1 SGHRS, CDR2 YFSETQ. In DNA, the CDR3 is TGCGCCAGCAGCTTGTACACAGGCAATCAGCCCCAGCATTTT. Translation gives CASSLYTGNQPQHF.

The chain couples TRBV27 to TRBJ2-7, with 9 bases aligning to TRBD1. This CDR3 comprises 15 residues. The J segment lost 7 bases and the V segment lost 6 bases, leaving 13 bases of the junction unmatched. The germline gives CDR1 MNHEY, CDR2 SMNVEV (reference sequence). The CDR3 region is CASRAPGTGLGEQYF. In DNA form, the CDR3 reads TGTGCCAGCAGAGCCCCCGGGACAGGGTTGGGGGAGCAGTACTTC.

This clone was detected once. The CDR3 region has the DNA TGCGCCAGTGCTAAAACCCACACAGATACGCAGTATTTT. It specifies CASAKTHTDTQYF. This chain joins TRBV4-1 and TRBJ2-3; D unresolved. Germline CDR1 and CDR2: MGHRA and YSYEKL. The V and J ends lost 9 bases and 2 bases respectively, with 12 bases between them. This CDR3 is 13 amino acids long.

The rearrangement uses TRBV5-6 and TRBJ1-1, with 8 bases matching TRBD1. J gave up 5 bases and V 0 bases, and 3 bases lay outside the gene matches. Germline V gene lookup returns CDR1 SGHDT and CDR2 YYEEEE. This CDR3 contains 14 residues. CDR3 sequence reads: CASSLGTGLTEAFF. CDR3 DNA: TGTGCCAGCAGCTTGGGGACAGGGTTGACTGAAGCTTTCTTT.

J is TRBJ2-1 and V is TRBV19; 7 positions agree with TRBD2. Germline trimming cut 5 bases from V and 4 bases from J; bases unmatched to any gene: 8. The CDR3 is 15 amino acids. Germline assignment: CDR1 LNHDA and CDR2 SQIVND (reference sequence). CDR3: CASSWGGRRYNEQFF. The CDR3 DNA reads TGTGCCAGTAGTTGGGGAGGGCGCAGGTACAATGAGCAGTTCTTC.

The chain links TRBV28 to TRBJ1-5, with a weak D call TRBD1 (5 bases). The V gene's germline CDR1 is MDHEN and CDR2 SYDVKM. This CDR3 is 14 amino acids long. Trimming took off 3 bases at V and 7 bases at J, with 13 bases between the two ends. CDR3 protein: CASSFPAGGQPQHF. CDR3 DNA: TGTGCCAGCAGTTTTCCGGCGGGGGGACAGCCCCAGCATTTT.

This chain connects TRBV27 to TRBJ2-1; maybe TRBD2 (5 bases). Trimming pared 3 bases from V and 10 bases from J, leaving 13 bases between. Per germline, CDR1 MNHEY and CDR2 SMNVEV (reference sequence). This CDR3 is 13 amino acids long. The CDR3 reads CASSLGVGREQFF. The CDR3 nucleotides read TGTGCCAGCAGTTTGGGAGTAGGTCGGGAGCAGTTCTTC.

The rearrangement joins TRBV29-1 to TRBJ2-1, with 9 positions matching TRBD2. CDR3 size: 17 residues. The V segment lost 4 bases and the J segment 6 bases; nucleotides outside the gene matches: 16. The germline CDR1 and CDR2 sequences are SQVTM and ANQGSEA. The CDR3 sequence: CSVVGLAGSVTPNEQFF. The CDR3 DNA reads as TGCAGCGTTGTCGGCCTAGCGGGATCTGTAACCCCCAATGAGCAGTTCTTC.

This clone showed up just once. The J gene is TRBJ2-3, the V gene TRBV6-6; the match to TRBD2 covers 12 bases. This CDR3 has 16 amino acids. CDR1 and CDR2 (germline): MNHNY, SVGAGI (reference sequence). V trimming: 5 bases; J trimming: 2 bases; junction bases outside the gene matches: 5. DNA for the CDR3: TGTGCCAGCAGTCCCCCTAGCGGGAGGGCCACAGATACGCAGTATTTT. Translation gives CASSPPSGRATDTQYF.

CDR3: CASIPGGLAGNEQFF. CDR3 bases: TGTGCCAGCATCCCAGGGGGGCTAGCGGGCAATGAGCAGTTCTTC. The genes are TRBV7-9 and TRBJ2-1, with D perhaps matching TRBD2 (8 bases). CDR3 length: 15 amino acids. CDR1 and CDR2 (germline): SEHNR, FQNEAQ (reference sequence). V was cut by 7 bases and J by 6 bases, with 19 bases left in between.

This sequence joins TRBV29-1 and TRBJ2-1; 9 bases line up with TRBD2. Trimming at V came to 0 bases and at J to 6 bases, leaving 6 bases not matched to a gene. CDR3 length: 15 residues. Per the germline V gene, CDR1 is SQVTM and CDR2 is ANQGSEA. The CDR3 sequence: CSVEDFQREVNEQFF. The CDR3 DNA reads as TGCAGCGTTGAAGATTTCCAGCGGGAGGTCAATGAGCAGTTCTTC.

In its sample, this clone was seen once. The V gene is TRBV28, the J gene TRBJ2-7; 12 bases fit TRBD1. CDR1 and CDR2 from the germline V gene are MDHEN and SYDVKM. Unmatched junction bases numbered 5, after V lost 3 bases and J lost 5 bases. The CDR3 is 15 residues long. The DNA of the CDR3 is TGTGCCAGCAGTTTTGGGACAGGGGGCATGAACGAGCAGTACTTC. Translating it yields CASSFGTGGMNEQYF.